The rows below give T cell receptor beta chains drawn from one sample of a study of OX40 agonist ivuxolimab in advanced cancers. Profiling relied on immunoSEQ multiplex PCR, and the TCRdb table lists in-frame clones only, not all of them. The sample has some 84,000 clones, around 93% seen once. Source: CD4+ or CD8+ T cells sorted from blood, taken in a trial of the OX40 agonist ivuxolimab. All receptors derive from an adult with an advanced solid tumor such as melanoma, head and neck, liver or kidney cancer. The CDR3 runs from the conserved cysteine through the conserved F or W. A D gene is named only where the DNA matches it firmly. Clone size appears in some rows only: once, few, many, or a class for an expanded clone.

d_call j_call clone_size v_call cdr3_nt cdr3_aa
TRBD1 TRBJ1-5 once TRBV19 TGTGCCAGTAGTTGGGGCAGGGGGTCGGATCAGCCCCAGCATTTT CASSWGRGSDQPQHF
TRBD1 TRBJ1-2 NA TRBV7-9 TGTGCCAGCGCGCCGACAGGGTTTGGCTACACCTTC CASAPTGFGYTF
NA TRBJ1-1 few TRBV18 TGTGCCAGCTTTTGGGGGAACACTGAAGCTTTCTTT CASFWGNTEAFF
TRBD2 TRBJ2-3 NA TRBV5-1 TGCGCCAGCAGCCTGGGGATAGCGGGGGGCACAGATACGCAGTATTTT CASSLGIAGGTDTQYF
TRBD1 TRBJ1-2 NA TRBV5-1 TGCGCCAGCAGCTCTTGGACAGGCCCGGATGGCTACACCTTC CASSSWTGPDGYTF
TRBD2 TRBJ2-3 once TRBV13 TGTGCCAGCAGCTTCCGACTAGCGGGGTCAGAAACAGATACGCAGTATTTT CASSFRLAGSETDTQYF
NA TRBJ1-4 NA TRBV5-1 TGCGCCAGCAGGAAGGGGGAAAAACTGTTTTTT CASRKGEKLFF
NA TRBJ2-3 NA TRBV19 TGTGCCAGTAGTATAGACAGGGAAGGCACAGATACGCAGTATTTT CASSIDREGTDTQYF
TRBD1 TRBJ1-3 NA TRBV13 TGTGCCAGCACCAAAACAGGGGCCGGAAACACCATATATTTT CASTKTGAGNTIYF
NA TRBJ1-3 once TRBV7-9 TGTGCCAGCAGCTCCCGGGAGCCCGTGATATATTTT CASSSREPVIYF
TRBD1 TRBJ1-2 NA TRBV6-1 TGTGCCAGCAGTGAAAATCCCCGGACAGGGGGTCATGGCTACACCTTC CASSENPRTGGHGYTF
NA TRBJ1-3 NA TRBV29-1 TGCAGCGTTGAGGGCAGGGAACCTGGAAACACCATATATTTT CSVEGREPGNTIYF
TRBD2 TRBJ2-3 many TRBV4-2 TGTGCCAGCAGCCAAGATTGGACTAGCGGGGGGGCGGGCACAGATACGCAGTATTTT CASSQDWTSGGAGTDTQYF
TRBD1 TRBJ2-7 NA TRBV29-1 TGCAGCGTAACATTATCAGGGGGCGCCGCCTACGAGCAGTACTTC CSVTLSGGAAYEQYF
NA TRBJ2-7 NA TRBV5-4 TGTGCCAGCAGCACCTGGACAGCCTTCTACGAGCAGTACTTC CASSTWTAFYEQYF
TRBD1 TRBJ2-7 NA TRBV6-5 TGTGCCAGCAGTTACTCTACAGGGGCAACCTCCTACGAGCAGTACTTC CASSYSTGATSYEQYF
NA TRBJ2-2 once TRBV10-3 TGTGCCATCAGTGAGGGGACTGGTTATACCGGGGAGCTGTTTTTT CAISEGTGYTGELFF
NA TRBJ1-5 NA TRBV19 TGTGCCAGTATTCCCGAACCCGGGCAGAGCAATCAGCCCCAGCATTTT CASIPEPGQSNQPQHF
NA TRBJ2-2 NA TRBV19 TGTGCCTCCTCAGGGGGGGCGGTCACCGGGGAGCTGTTTTTT CASSGGAVTGELFF
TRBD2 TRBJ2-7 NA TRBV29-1 TGCAGCGTTGTTACTAGCGGGGGGGCACCATACGAGCAGTACTTC CSVVTSGGAPYEQYF
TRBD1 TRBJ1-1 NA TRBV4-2 TGTGCCAGCAGCCACATCGGGACAGGAAACACTGAAGCTTTCTTT CASSHIGTGNTEAFF
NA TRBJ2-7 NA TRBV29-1 TGCAGCGTCGGAGGGGCCGTAGGAGGATTCGAGCAGTACTTC CSVGGAVGGFEQYF
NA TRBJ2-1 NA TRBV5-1 TGCGCCAGCAGCCCAGCAGGGTTGGAGCAGTTCTTC CASSPAGLEQFF
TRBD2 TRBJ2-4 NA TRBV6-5 TGTGCCAGCAGTTACTCGGGCGGGGAGGGAAACATTCAGTACTTC CASSYSGGEGNIQYF
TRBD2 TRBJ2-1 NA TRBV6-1 TGTGCCAGCAGTGAAGTATTAGCGGGGGGGAACAATGAGCAGTTCTTC CASSEVLAGGNNEQFF
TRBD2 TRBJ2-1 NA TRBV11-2 TGTGCCAGCAGCCCCGCGGGGGGCTTTGAGCAGTTCTTC CASSPAGGFEQFF
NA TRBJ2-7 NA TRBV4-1 TGCGCCAGCAGCCAACAAGACAGGTCTGAAGAGCAGTACTTC CASSQQDRSEEQYF
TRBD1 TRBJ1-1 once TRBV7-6 TGTGCCAGCAGCTTGGGACAGATTAACACTGAAGCTTTCTTT CASSLGQINTEAFF
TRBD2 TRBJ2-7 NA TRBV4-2 TGTGCCAGCAGCGTAAGCGGGGGGTTGGGCCACGAGCAGTACTTC CASSVSGGLGHEQYF
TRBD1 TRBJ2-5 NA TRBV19 TGTGCCAGTAGCTCCGGGACAGGGATCTCGGAGACCCAGTACTTC CASSSGTGISETQYF
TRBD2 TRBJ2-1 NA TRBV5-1 TGCGCCAGCAGCTATGAAGCGGGGGCCTCCTACAATGAGCAGTTCTTC CASSYEAGASYNEQFF
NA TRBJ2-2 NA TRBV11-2 TGTGCCAGCAGCTTGGGACCCGACACCGGGGAGCTGTTTTTT CASSLGPDTGELFF
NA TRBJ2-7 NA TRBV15 TGTGCCACCAGCAGTACCAGGTCCTACGAGCAGTACTTC CATSSTRSYEQYF
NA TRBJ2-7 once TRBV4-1 TGCGCCAGCAGCCCTCAGACAGGTAGCTACGAGCAGTACTTC CASSPQTGSYEQYF
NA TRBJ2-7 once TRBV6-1 TGTGCCAGCAGACCAGGGCGGGGATTAGGATACGAGCAGTACTTC CASRPGRGLGYEQYF
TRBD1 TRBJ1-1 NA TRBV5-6 TGTGCCAGCAGCTTGGGACAGGGCCTCACTGAAGCTTTCTTT CASSLGQGLTEAFF
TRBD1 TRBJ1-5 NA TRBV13 TGTGCCAGCAGCCGTGCAGGGGGCGACAGCAATCAGCCCCAGCATTTT CASSRAGGDSNQPQHF
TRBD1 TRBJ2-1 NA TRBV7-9 TGTGCCAGCCACGGGGACAGGGTGGTGGTCAATGAGCAGTTCTTC CASHGDRVVVNEQFF
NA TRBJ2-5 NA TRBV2 TGTGCCAGCAGTGATATCAGGCGAGAAGAGACCCAGTACTTC CASSDIRREETQYF
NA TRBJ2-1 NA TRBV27 TGTGCCAGCAGTTTCTTGGATAGCGGTTCCTACAATGAGCAGTTCTTC CASSFLDSGSYNEQFF
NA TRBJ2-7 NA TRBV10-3 TGTGCCATCGCGAGGGCAGGGGACTACGAGCAGTACTTC CAIARAGDYEQYF
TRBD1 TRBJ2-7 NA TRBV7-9 TGTGCCAGCAGCTCCCCGGACAGGGAAGACTCCTACGAGCAGTACTTC CASSSPDREDSYEQYF
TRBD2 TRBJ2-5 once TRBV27 TGTGCCAGCAGCGGTATAGCGGGGGGGCTGGAGACCCAGTACTTC CASSGIAGGLETQYF
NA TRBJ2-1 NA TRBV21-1 TGTGCCAGCAGCAAACGGCTAGCGGTACAGTTCTTC CASSKRLAVQFF
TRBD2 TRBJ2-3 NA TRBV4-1 TGCGCCAGCAGCATAGCGGGGGTGGCGACAGATACGCAGTATTTT CASSIAGVATDTQYF
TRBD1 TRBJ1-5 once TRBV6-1 TGTGCCAGCAGTGTCGACAGGGCCCGCAATCAGCCCCAGCATTTT CASSVDRARNQPQHF
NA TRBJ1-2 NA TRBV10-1 TGCGCCTCCTACGGCGGGAGCTGGGGCTATGGCTACACCTTC CASYGGSWGYGYTF
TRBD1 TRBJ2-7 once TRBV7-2 TGTGCCAGCAGCTTAGGAGGCCCGACAGGGGGCGAGCAGTACTTC CASSLGGPTGGEQYF
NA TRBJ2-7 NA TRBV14 TGTGCCAGCAGCCAAGCAGGGTCGAGGTACGAGCAGTACTTC CASSQAGSRYEQYF
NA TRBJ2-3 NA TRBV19 TGTGCCAGTAGTATTGATTCAACAGGACTATCGGGAGATACGCAGTATTTT CASSIDSTGLSGDTQYF